This T cell receptor (beta chain) was observed in a study of identifying expanded T cells in peripheral blood. As for this clone: An end of the junction does not agree with germline; a read error may underlie this.

The table came from immunoSEQ multiplex PCR; TCRdb's copy has only in-frame clones and leaves some out. The repertoire holds around 100,000 clones, 85% to 90% seen once, with roughly 15% in the top ten. The sequenced sample consisted of blood. The TCR was taken from a person aged 18-69 years in good health.

The CDR3, as DNA: TGTGCCACCCGCCGCCAAGAGACCCAGTACTTC. Protein product: CATRRQETQYF. This chain connects TRBV10-2 to TRBJ2-5; D gene unclear. CDR1 is WSHSY, CDR2 SAAADI, per germline. This CDR3 has 11 residues.